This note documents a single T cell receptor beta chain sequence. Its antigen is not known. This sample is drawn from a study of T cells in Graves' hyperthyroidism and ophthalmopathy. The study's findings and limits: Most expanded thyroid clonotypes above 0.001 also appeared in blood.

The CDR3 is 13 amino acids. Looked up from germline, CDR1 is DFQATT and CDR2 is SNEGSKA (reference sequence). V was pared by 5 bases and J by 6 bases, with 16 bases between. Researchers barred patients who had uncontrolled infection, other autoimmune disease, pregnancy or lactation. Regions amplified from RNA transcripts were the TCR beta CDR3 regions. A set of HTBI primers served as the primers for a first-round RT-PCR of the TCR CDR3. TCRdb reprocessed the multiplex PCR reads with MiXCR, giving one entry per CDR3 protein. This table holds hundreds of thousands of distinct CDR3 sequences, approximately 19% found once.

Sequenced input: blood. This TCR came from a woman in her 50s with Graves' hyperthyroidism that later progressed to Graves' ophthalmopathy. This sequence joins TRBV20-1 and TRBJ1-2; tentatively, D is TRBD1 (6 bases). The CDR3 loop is CSAGYGQSDGYTF. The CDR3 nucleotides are TGCAGTGCTGGCTATGGACAGTCGGATGGCTACACCTTC.